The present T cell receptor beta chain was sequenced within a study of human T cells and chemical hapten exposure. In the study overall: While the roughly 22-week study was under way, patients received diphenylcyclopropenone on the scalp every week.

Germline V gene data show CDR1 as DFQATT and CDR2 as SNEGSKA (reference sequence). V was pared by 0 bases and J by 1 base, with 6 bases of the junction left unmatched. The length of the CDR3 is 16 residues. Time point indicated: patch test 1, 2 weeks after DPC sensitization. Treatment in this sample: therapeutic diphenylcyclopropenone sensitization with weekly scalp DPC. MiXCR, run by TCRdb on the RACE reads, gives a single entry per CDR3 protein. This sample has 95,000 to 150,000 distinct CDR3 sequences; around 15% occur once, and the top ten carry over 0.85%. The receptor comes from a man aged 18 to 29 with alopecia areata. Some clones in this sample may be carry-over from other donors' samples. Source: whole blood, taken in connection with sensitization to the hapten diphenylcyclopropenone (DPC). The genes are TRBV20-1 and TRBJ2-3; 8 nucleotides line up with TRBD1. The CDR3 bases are TGCAGTGCTAGAGATCCCAACAGGGGGGGCACAGATACGCAGTATTTT. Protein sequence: CSARDPNRGGTDTQYF.